This T cell receptor beta chain was observed in a study of blood T cell repertoires in COVID-19. Recruitment covered 20 to 25 US areas and drew participants whose ages spanned roughly 18 to 100 years. This CDR3 is built from 14 residues. CDR1 and CDR2 (germline): LGHNT, FRNRAP. The V and J ends lost 3 bases and 3 bases respectively, with 11 bases between them. Libraries were prepared by immunoSEQ multiplex PCR; TCRdb keeps only in-frame clonotypes and omits some of them. The table includes about 330,000 clones, 87% detected once. The sample comprised PBMCs or T cells enriched from blood (not recorded which). The TCR comes from a woman aged 25 to 45 who had recovered from COVID-19. The chain employs TRBV12-5 and TRBJ1-1; D uncertain. The CDR3 bases are TGTGCTAGTGGTTTAGGCAGGTCGGACACTGAAGCTTTCTTT. Its protein is CASGLGRSDTEAFF.